This T cell receptor beta chain was retrieved from a study of Graves' ophthalmopathy and Graves' hyperthyroidism (dated 2018 in TCRdb). Context from the whole study: Peripheral blood was collected before any treatment was given, at the time of initial diagnosis. Once sampling was done, hyperthyroidism patients were given methimazole at a starting dose of 30 mg daily, while ophthalmopathy patients were given high-dose intravenous methylprednisolone. The 90 or so discovery patients were randomly split 7:3 into training and test sets. In total, 135 blood samples were TCR-sequenced: around 42 ophthalmopathy, 75 hyperthyroidism and some 17 hyperthyroidism-to-ophthalmopathy patients. The independent validation cohort included some 19 hyperthyroidism patients plus 17 patients who later progressed from hyperthyroidism to ophthalmopathy. The study used TCR beta repertoire signatures to distinguish Graves' ophthalmopathy from Graves' hyperthyroidism and to predict progression to ophthalmopathy. To explore V-J signatures distinguishing ophthalmopathy from hyperthyroidism, a discovery set of roughly 100 patients (about 41 ophthalmopathy, around 55 stable hyperthyroidism) was enrolled. In roughly 6 hyperthyroidism patients, T-cell repertoires of thyroid tissue and blood were compared.

This clonotype occurred many times. Its recognized antigen is unknown. Base qualities are not at hand, and no much larger clone is one base apart. The V and J ends are trimmed by 1 base and 0 bases, leaving 4 bases between them. From the cysteine through the phenylalanine, the CDR3 covers 14 amino acids. The kept DNA is CDR3 alone, 42 bases in frame from the first base. The germline V gene encodes CDR1 KGHSH and CDR2 LQKENI. The paper as a whole reports these results and caveats: Ophthalmopathy was separated from stable hyperthyroidism by the 13-signature model with 87.88% sensitivity and 81% to 84% specificity in cross-validation and with 80%/75% in the test set. No statistical method was used to set the sample size in advance, and the investigators knew which group each participant was assigned to. Most of the expanded thyroid clonotypes with a frequency above 0.001 were also detected in blood, and it was suggested that the thyroid immune response may be reflected by blood repertoires. In validation, the model predicted ophthalmopathy progression with about 70% sensitivity and roughly 72% specificity; some twelve predicted patients were CT-confirmed with GO in a median of around 6 months.

For repertoire sequencing, the TCR beta CDR3 regions were amplified from RNA transcripts. HTBI primers and the Qiagen OneStep RT-PCR kit were used in a first-round RT-PCR, which was followed by a second-round multiplex PCR, size selection and purification. The libraries underwent paired-end sequencing with 100 bp reads on an Illumina HiSeq2000. Regarding the original processing steps: Reads were processed with SOAPnuke, discarding reads with adapters, uncalled bases, mean Phred below 15, or no exact constant-primer or identifier match. COPE v1.2.5 was used to merge the high-quality paired reads. Unique nucleotide sequences were defined as clonotypes and aligned to IMGT TRB V, D and J references using MiTCR v1.1. Only V-J combinations with frequency above 0.0001 were analysed, covering more than 99% of repertoires. For each V-J combination, a TCR clonal expansion and chaos score was defined as the ratio of F50 clonal expansion to chaos observed in the TCRdist matrix. Welch's t-statistics and random forest were used to narrow the features down to 13 V-J combinations, which were then fed into a naive Bayes classifier. Thyroid-blood repertoire similarity was quantified with the Morisita-Horn index. TCRdb itself trimmed the public reads at Q25 with fastp, ran MiXCR and retained productive beta chains. When rows share a CDR3 protein, they turn into one entry using the most common DNA and genes. The V and J calls were not made by the authors but by TCRdb's processing. The sample table lists roughly 610,000 distinct CDR3 sequences, 22% of them with a count of one. The ten biggest clones cover approximately 6.5% of the sample.

Stable hyperthyroidism was defined as no progression to ophthalmopathy within 18 months of follow-up. The hyperthyroidism patients were 18 to 65 years old and newly diagnosed, with a disease duration of less than 2 months. Anyone with other autoimmune diseases, uncontrolled infections, pregnancy or lactation was excluded from the study. Diagnosis was based on clinical symptoms, serum thyroxine, TRAb, thyroid ultrasound and orbital computed tomography. Using Ficoll-Paque density gradient centrifugation, PBMCs were isolated from less than 13 ml of fresh peripheral blood. Total RNA was extracted using Trizol reagent, and RNA quality was checked on an Agilent 2100 Bioanalyzer.

The sequenced sample consisted of peripheral blood. The V and J segments used are TRBV18 and TRBJ2-4, with the D gene too uncertain to name. The clonotype originates from a woman aged 18-29 years with stable Graves' hyperthyroidism. Some clones in this sample may be carry-over from other donors' samples. Donor details come from another sample of the same person, matched by shared clones. Here is the DNA: TGTGCCAGCTCACCACAGTTAGCCAAAAACATTCAGTACTTC. Translation gives CASSPQLAKNIQYF.